Listed here are 16 T cell receptor beta chains from one sample, sequenced in a study of OX40 agonist ivuxolimab in advanced cancers. The library was generated by the immunoSEQ multiplex PCR assay. Not all clones reach the TCRdb copy of this immuneACCESS table, which keeps in-frame sequences only. Checked studies attribute under half of the gap to unresolved V genes and leave the rest unexplained. The sample has roughly 50,000 clones on record, about 80% of them singletons. The ten largest clonotypes hold approximately 4.4% of the sample. This material consisted of CD4+ or CD8+ T cells sorted from blood, taken in a trial of the OX40 agonist ivuxolimab. These receptors were obtained from an adult with an advanced solid tumor such as melanoma, head and neck, liver or kidney cancer.

The chain couples TRBV5-1 to TRBJ1-3; D unresolved. The germline gives CDR1 SGHRS, CDR2 YFSETQ. Trimming pared 6 bases from V and 0 bases from J, leaving 13 bases between. The CDR3 consists of 15 residues. In DNA form, the CDR3 reads TGCGCCAGCATCTTATTGGTAGCCTCTGGAAACACCATATATTTT. Residues: CASILLVASGNTIYF. The entire variable domain, with the rest obtained from reference TRBV5-1 and TRBJ1-3, is as follows: KAGVTQTPRYLIKTRGQQVTLSCSPISGHRSVSWYQQTPGQGLQFLFEYFSETQRNKGNFPGRFSGRQFSNSRSEMNVSTLELGDSALYLCASILLVASGNTIYFGEGSWLTVV.

This clone showed up just a few times. This chain uses TRBV6-1 with TRBJ2-7; D is uncertain. The germline gives CDR1 MNHNS, CDR2 SASEGT. V gave up 6 bases and J gave up 4 bases, with 10 bases separating them. The CDR3 is made up of 12 amino acids. CDR3 amino acids: CASSEDQYEQYF. The CDR3 DNA follows: TGTGCCAGCAGCGAGGACCAATACGAGCAGTACTTC.

The chain couples TRBV27 to TRBJ2-2, with TRBD1 matching over 9 bases. This CDR3 is built from 16 residues. V was clipped by 4 bases and J by 3 bases; unmatched bases: 6. Germline loops: CDR1 MNHEY, CDR2 SMNVEV (reference sequence). CDR3 protein: CASSSPGQGYTGELFF. For the CDR3, the DNA is TGTGCCAGCAGTTCCCCGGGACAGGGTTACACCGGGGAGCTGTTTTTT.

This chain uses TRBV19 with TRBJ1-1; tentatively, D is TRBD1 (5 bases). The V end lost 3 bases, the J end lost 5 bases, and 13 bases lay between the germline ends. Germline CDR1 reads LNHDA; CDR2 reads SQIVND (reference sequence). The CDR3 has 14 amino acids. CDR3 loop: CASSILAGGTEAFF. The CDR3 coding sequence is TGTGCCAGTAGTATCCTTGCGGGGGGTACTGAAGCTTTCTTT.

This chain joins TRBV18 and TRBJ1-1; D unclear. V was cut by 2 bases and J by 0 bases, with 4 bases left in between. From germline, CDR1 is KGHSH and CDR2 LQKENI. The CDR3 covers 13 residues. The CDR3 bases are TGTGCCAGCTCACCAGCGCTGAACACTGAAGCTTTCTTT. Translated, it gives CASSPALNTEAFF.

This clone was counted between two and nine times. The V gene is TRBV28, the J gene TRBJ2-7; TRBD2 matches 8 bases. The CDR3 extends over 15 amino acids. J lost 0 bases, V lost 6 bases, and 7 bases had no gene match. Germline CDR1 is MDHEN and CDR2 is SYDVKM. The CDR3 DNA is TGTGCCAGCAGCTCTACTAGCGGCTACTCCTACGAGCAGTACTTC. Translating it yields CASSSTSGYSYEQYF.

The genes are TRBV27 and TRBJ2-7; 11 positions match TRBD2. V was clipped by 7 bases and J by 4 bases; unmatched bases: 9. CDR3 length: 15 amino acids. Germline V lookup: CDR1 MNHEY, CDR2 SMNVEV (reference sequence). The CDR3 protein is CASTYLGTSGYEQYF. CDR3 bases: TGTGCCAGCACCTATCTCGGGACTAGCGGATACGAGCAGTACTTC.

The gene calls are TRBV4-1 and TRBJ2-1; possibly TRBD1 for D (6 bases). Germline CDR1 reads MGHRA; CDR2 reads YSYEKL. Trimming cost V 1 base and J 3 bases, with 13 bases left between them. This CDR3 comprises 16 residues. CDR3 sequence: CASSQGRRGNYNEQFF. The CDR3 region has the DNA TGCGCCAGCAGCCAAGGGCGCAGGGGTAACTACAATGAGCAGTTCTTC.

This chain links TRBV7-3 with TRBJ2-3; tentatively, D is TRBD2 (6 bases). The CDR3 runs to 16 residues. Germline CDR1 is SGHTA and CDR2 is FQGTGA. Deletions cut 5 bases from V and 3 bases from J, with 18 bases between. CDR3 in DNA: TGTGCCAGCAGCCCGGGACTCACCGCCGGGACAGATACGCAGTATTTT. Its protein is CASSPGLTAGTDTQYF.

The genes are TRBV10-3 and TRBJ2-1; 7 bases are a match to TRBD2. Trimming at V came to 8 bases and at J to 7 bases, leaving 2 bases not matched to a gene. Germline lookup yields CDR1 ENHRY and CDR2 SYGVKD. This CDR3 has 11 residues. The DNA of the CDR3 is TGTGCCATCGGGGGGGGAAATGAGCAGTTCTTC. This sequence encodes CAIGGGNEQFF.

This clone has more than one count but fewer than ten. The chain employs TRBV19 and TRBJ1-5; D gene ambiguous. V was clipped by 6 bases and J by 1 base, with 10 bases between them. The CDR3 covers 14 residues. The V gene's germline CDR1 is LNHDA and CDR2 SQIVND (reference sequence). The CDR3 is CASSLWMSNQPQHF. CDR3 sequence (DNA): TGTGCCAGTAGCCTGTGGATGAGCAATCAGCCCCAGCATTTT.

The rearrangement uses TRBV18 and TRBJ2-1; TRBD2 agrees at 10 bases. V trimming: 1 base; J trimming: 7 bases; junction bases outside the gene matches: 4. The CDR3 has 15 residues. Germline assignment: CDR1 KGHSH and CDR2 LQKENI. CDR3 nucleotides: TGTGCCAGCTCACCACTAGCGGGGGGCCGGAATGAGCAGTTCTTC. It translates to CASSPLAGGRNEQFF. The full variable domain, its missing parts supplied by reference TRBV18 and TRBJ2-1, is NAGVMQNPRHLVRRRGQEARLRCSPMKGHSHVYWYRQLPEEGLKFMVYLQKENIIDESGMPKERFSAEFPKEGPSILRIQQVVRGDSAAYFCASSPLAGGRNEQFFGPGTRLTVL.

The V and J genes are TRBV11-2 and TRBJ1-5; no definite D call. Trimming removed 4 bases from V and 7 bases from J, with 11 bases in between. Germline loops: CDR1 SGHAT, CDR2 FQNNGV. The CDR3 contains 13 residues. DNA of the CDR3: TGTGCCAGCAGCTACGGGGAGTTCCAGCCCCAGCATTTT. Encoded protein: CASSYGEFQPQHF.

V is TRBV6-1 and J is TRBJ1-2; D may be TRBD1 (6 bases). From germline, CDR1 is MNHNS and CDR2 SASEGT. With 6 bases removed from V and 7 bases from J, the gap between germline ends came to 18 bases. CDR3 length: 14 residues. The CDR3 DNA reads as TGTGCCAGCAGAAACTACAGGGAAGCAGGTGGCTACACCTTC. Translating gives CASRNYREAGGYTF.

The chain couples TRBV29-1 to TRBJ2-3, with 7 bases fitting TRBD1. Losses at the gene ends were 3 bases for V and 4 bases for J; bases not matched to a gene: 1. Germline CDR1 reads SQVTM; CDR2 reads ANQGSEA. The CDR3 is 12 amino acids. The CDR3 loop reads CSVDTGADTQYF. The CDR3 coding sequence is TGCAGCGTTGATACAGGGGCAGATACGCAGTATTTT.

The chain combines TRBV13 with TRBJ2-7; D remains unclear. Looked up from germline, CDR1 is PRHDT and CDR2 is FYEKMQ (reference sequence). The CDR3 sequence is 13 residues long. V lost 7 bases, J lost 0 bases, and 10 bases lay in between. The CDR3 sequence is CASISTGSYEQYF. CDR3 DNA sequence: TGTGCCAGCATCTCGACCGGCTCCTACGAGCAGTACTTC.